Sequencing of this T cell receptor beta chain was carried out in a study of monozygotic twins with inflammatory bowel disease. CDR1 is DFQATT, CDR2 SNEGSKA, per germline (reference sequence). This CDR3 is 15 amino acids long. TCRdb reprocessed the 5' RACE reads and stores each CDR3 protein as one record, lacking DNA. The table lists more than 350,000 distinct CDR3 sequences. The source material was blood. The receptor comes from a human donor with ulcerative colitis or Crohn's disease, or a healthy co-twin of an affected twin (not recorded which). The chain carries TRBV20-1 and TRBJ1-3. The CDR3: CSAREADSSGNTIYF.